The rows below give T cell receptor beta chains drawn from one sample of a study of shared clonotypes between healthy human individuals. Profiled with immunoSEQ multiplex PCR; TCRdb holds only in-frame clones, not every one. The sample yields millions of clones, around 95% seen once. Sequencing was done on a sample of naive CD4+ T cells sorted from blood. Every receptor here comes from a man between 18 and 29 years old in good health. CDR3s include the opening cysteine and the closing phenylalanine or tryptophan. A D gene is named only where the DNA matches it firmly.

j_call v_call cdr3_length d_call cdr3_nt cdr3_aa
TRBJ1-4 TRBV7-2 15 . TGTGCCAGCAGCCCTCACGTCCCTGGCGGTGAAAAACTGTTTTTT CASSPHVPGGEKLFF
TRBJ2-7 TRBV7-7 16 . . CASSLGVGRGSVVEYF
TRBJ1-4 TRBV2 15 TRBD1 TGTGCCAGCAGTGATAGGGGACAGGTTAATGAAAAACTGTTTTTT CASSDRGQVNEKLFF
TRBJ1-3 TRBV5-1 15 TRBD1 TGCGCCAACCCGGGACAGGGAACCTCTGGAAACACCATATATTTT CANPGQGTSGNTIYF
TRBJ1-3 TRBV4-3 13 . TGCGCCAGCAGCCAAGATCGGAGAAACACCATATATTTT CASSQDRRNTIYF
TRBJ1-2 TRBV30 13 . TGTGCTTTGGGTAGAGTCGAATTCTATGGCTACACCTTC CALGRVEFYGYTF
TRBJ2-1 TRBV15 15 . TGTGCCACCGCTGTCGGGGGTCATTCCTACAATGAGCAGTTCTTC CATAVGGHSYNEQFF
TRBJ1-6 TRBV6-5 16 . TGTGCCAGCAGTTTCAACGCCCGGAGGTCCGAGTCACCCCTCCACTTT CASSFNARRSESPLHF
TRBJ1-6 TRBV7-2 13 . TGTGCCAGCAGCTTAGTGAGGAATTCACCCCTCCACTTT CASSLVRNSPLHF
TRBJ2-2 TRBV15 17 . TGTGCCACCAGCAGAGATTGGGCCGGGGAGAACACCGGGGAGCTGTTTTTT CATSRDWAGENTGELFF